This section outlines one T cell receptor (beta chain) sequence together with its context. The CDR3 has 17 amino acids. V was clipped by 7 bases and J by 10 bases; unmatched bases: 16. Germline V gene data show CDR1 as SNHLY and CDR2 as FYNNEI. This entry is derived from a study of cytomegalovirus exposure and HLA in healthy donors. The PCR employed 60 Vbeta primers together with 13 Jbeta primers. Only in-frame clones appear in the TCRdb table, and some are missing; sequencing was by immunoSEQ multiplex PCR. The sample table sets out about 130,000 clones. Material: PBMCs. The receptor was derived from a woman aged 40 to 50 in good health and CMV-seronegative. The chain employs TRBV2 and TRBJ1-6; 10 bases fit TRBD1. The CDR3 coding sequence is TGTGCCAGCAAGTCCCAATTGAGGACAGGGGGGACGTCACCCCTCCACTTT. Its protein product is CASKSQLRTGGTSPLHF.